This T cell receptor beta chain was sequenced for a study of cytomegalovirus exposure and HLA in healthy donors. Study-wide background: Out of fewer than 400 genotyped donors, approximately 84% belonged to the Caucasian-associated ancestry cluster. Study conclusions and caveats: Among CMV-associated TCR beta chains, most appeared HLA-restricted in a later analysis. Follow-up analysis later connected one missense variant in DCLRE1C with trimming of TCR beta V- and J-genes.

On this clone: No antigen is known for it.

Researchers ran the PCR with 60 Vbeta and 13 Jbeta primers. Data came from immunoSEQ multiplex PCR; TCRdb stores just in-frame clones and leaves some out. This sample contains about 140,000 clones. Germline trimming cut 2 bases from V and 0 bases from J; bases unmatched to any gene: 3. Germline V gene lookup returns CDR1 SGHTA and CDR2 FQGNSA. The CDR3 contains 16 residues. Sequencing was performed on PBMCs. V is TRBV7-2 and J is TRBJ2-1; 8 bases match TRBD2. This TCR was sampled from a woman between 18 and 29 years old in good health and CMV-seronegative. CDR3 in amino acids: CASSLSSGSSYNEQFF. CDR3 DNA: TGTGCCAGCAGCTTATCTAGCGGGTCCTCCTACAATGAGCAGTTCTTC. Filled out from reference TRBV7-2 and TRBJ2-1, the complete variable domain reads GAGVSQSPSNKVTEKGKDVELRCDPISGHTALYWYRQSLGQGLEFLIYFQGNSAPDKSGLPSDRFSAERTGGSVSTLTIQRTQQEDSAVYLCASSLSSGSSYNEQFFGPGTRLTVL.